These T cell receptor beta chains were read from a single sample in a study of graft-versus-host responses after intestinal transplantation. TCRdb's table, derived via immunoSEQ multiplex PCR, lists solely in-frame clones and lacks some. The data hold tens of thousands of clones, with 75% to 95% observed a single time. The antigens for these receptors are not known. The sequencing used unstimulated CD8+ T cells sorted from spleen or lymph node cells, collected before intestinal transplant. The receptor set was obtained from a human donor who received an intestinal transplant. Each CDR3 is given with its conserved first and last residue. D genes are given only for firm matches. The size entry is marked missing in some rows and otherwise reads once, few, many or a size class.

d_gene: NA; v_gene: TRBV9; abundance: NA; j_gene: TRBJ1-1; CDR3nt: TGTGCCAGCAGCGCCGAGGCAGTCACTGAAGCTTTCTTT; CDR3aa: CASSAEAVTEAFF
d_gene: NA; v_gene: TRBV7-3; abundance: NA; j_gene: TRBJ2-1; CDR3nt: TGTGCCAGCAGCCCCGATACCCTAGTGGGAGAGCAGTTCTTC; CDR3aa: CASSPDTLVGEQFF
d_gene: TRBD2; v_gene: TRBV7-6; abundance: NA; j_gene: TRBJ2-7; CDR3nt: TGTGCCAGCAGCACCATCCCGGGACTAGCCGACGAGCAGTACTTC; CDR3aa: CASSTIPGLADEQYF
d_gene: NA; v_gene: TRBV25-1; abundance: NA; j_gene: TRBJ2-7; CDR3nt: TGTGCCAGCAGTGAATGGAGCCGGTCCTACGAGCAGTACTTC; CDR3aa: CASSEWSRSYEQYF
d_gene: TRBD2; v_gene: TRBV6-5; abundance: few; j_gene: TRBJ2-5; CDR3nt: TGTGCCAGCAGTTACTCGGGGGGGGAGACCCAGTACTTC; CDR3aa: CASSYSGGETQYF
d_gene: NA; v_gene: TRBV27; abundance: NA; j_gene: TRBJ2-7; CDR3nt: TGTGCCAGCAGTGGAGCCGAAAGTCGCGAGCAGTACTTC; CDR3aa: CASSGAESREQYF
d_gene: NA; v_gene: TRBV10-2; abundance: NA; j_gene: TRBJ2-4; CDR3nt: TGCGCCAGCAGTCCCATAGGAGGACTCCCCATAGCCAAAAACATTCAGTACTTC; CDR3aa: CASSPIGGLPIAKNIQYF
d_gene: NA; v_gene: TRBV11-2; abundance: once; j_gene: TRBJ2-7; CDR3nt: TGTGCCAGCAGCTTAGCTGGGGAATCGACCTACGAGCAGTACTTC; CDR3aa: CASSLAGESTYEQYF
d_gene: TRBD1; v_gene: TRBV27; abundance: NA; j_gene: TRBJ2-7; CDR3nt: TGTGCCAGCAGTTTACTAGGACAGGGCTACGAGCAGTACTTC; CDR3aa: CASSLLGQGYEQYF
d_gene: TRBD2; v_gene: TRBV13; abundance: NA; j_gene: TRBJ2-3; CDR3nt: TGTGCCAGCAGCCCCCGAGGGCTAGCGGGAAGCACAGATACGCAGTATTTT; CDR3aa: CASSPRGLAGSTDTQYF
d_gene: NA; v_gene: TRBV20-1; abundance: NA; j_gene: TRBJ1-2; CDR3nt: TGCAGTGCCCCTATCTATGGCTACACCTTC; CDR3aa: CSAPIYGYTF
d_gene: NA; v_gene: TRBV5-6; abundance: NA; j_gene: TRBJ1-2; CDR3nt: TGTGCCAGCAGCTTGGAGGGTTTGCATGGCTACACCTTC; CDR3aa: CASSLEGLHGYTF
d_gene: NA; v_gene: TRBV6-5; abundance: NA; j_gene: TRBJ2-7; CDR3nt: TGTGCCAGCAACGTTCGGGCCCCGAGCTCCTACGAGCAGTACTTC; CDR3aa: CASNVRAPSSYEQYF
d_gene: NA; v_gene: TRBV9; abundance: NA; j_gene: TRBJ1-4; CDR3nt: TGTGCCAGCAGCGTAGGCAGGGAGGATGAAAAACTGTTTTTT; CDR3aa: CASSVGREDEKLFF
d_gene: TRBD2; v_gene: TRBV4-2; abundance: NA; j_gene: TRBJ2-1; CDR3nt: TGTGCCAGCAGCCAAGACAGCGGGAGCTCCTACAATGAGCAGTTCTTC; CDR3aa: CASSQDSGSSYNEQFF
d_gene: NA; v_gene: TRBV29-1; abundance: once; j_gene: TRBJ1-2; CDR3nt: TGCAGCGTTGGGAGGGAGTCTAACTATGGCTACACCTTC; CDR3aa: CSVGRESNYGYTF
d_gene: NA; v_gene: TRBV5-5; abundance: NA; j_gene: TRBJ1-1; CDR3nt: TGTGCCAGCAGCTTAGGAGGGTGGAATGAAGCTTTCTTT; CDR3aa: CASSLGGWNEAFF
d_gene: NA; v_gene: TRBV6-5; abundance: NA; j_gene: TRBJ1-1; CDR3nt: TGTGCCAGCAGTTACGAGGGGCTGAACACTGAAGCTTTCTTT; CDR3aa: CASSYEGLNTEAFF
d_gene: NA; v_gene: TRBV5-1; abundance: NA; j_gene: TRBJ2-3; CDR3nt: TGCGCCAGCAGCTCGGGCATGGCGGGCCCTAGCACAGATACGCAGTATTTT; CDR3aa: CASSSGMAGPSTDTQYF
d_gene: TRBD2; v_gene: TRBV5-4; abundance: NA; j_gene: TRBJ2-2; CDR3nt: TGTGCCAGCAACTGGGCGGGGGGGCCGATCGGGGAGCTGTTTTTT; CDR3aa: CASNWAGGPIGELFF
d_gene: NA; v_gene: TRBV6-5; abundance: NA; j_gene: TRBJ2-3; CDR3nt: TGTGCCAGCAGTTATTTTACGGTTCCTAGCACAGATACGCAGTATTTT; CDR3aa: CASSYFTVPSTDTQYF
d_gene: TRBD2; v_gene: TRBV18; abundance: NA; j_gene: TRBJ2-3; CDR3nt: TGTGCCAGCACCCAGCGGGAGGGCCAACCGGACACAGATACGCAGTATTTT; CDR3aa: CASTQREGQPDTDTQYF
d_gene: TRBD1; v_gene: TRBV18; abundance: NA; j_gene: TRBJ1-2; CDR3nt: TGTGCCAGCTCACCTTCGGCCAGGGGGATCTGGACCTATGGCTACACCTTC; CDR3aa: CASSPSARGIWTYGYTF
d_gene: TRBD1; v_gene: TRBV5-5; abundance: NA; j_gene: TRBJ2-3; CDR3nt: TGTGCCAGCAGCTGGGGACAGACAAGCACAGATACGCAGTATTTT; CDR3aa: CASSWGQTSTDTQYF
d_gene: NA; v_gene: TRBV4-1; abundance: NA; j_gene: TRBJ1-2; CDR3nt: TGCGCCAGCAGCCAAGATAATGGGTGGGGGAACTATGGCTACACCTTC; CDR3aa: CASSQDNGWGNYGYTF
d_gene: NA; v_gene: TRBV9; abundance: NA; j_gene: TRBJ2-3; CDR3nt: TGTGCCAGCAGCGTAGAGGAGCCCCCAGATACGCAGTATTTT; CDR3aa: CASSVEEPPDTQYF
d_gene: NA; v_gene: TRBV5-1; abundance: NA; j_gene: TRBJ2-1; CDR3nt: TGCGCCAGCAGCCCCAGGACGGAAAGCTCCTACAATGAGCAGTTCTTC; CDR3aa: CASSPRTESSYNEQFF
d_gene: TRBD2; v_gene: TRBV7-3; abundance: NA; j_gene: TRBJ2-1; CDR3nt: TGTGCCAGCAGCTTACTAGCGGACAATGAGCAGTTCTTC; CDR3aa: CASSLLADNEQFF
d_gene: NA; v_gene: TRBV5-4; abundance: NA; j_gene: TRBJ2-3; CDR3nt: TGTGCCAGCAGCTCCGACCTCACAGATACGCAGTATTTT; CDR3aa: CASSSDLTDTQYF
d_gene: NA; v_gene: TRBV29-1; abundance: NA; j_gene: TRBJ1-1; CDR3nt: TGCAGCGCTATTCCGGCGGGATCTCAGGCTTTCTTT; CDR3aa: CSAIPAGSQAFF
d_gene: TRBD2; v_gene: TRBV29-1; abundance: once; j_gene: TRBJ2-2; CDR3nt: TGCAGCGTTCCCGGGACTAGCGGGTTGAACACCGGGGAGCTGTTTTTT; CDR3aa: CSVPGTSGLNTGELFF
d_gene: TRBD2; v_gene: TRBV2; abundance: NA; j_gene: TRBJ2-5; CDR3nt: TGTGCCAGGACGATCGGGACTAGCGGGAGACCGAGTGAGACCCAGTACTTC; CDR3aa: CARTIGTSGRPSETQYF
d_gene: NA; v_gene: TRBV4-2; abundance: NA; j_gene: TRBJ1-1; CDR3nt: TGTGCCAGCACCCCTCCACAGGGAACAGTATACACTGAAGCTTTCTTT; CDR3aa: CASTPPQGTVYTEAFF
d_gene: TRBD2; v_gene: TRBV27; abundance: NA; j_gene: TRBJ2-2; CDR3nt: TGTGCCAGCAGCGCCCTAGCGGGATTTGGTACCGGGGAGCTGTTTTTT; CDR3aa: CASSALAGFGTGELFF
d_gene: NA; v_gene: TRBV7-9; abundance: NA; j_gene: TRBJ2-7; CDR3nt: TGTGCCAGCAGCCAGGTGGAAGACTACGAGCAGTACTTC; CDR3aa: CASSQVEDYEQYF
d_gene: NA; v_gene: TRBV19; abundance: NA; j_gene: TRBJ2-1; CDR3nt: TGTGCCAGTAGTATTTTCCGAGTTTCCTACAATGAGCAGTTCTTC; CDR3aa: CASSIFRVSYNEQFF
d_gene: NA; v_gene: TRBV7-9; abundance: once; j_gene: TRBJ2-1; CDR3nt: TGTGCCAGCAGCTTGGATGGGAGCTCCTACAATGAGCAGTTCTTC; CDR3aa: CASSLDGSSYNEQFF
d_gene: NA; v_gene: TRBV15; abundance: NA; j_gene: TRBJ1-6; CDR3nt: TGTGCCACCAGCAGAGGCAGGGAATCCTATAATTCACCCCTCCACTTT; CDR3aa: CATSRGRESYNSPLHF
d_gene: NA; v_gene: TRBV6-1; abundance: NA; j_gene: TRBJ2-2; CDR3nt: TGTGCCAGCAGTCCTTGGGACCAGAACACCGGGGAGCTGTTTTTT; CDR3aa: CASSPWDQNTGELFF
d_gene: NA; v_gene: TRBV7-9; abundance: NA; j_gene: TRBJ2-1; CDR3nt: TGTGCCAGCAGCCCTGGACTTGGGAATGAGCAGTTCTTC; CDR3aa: CASSPGLGNEQFF
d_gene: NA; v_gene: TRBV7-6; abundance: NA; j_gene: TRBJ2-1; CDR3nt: TGTGCCAGCAGCTCCCAGGGGCCCGAGCAGTTCTTC; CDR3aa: CASSSQGPEQFF
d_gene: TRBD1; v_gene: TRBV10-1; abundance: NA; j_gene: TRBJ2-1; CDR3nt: TGCGCCAGCAGTGATTTCACAGGGGGCAATGAGCAGTTCTTC; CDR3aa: CASSDFTGGNEQFF
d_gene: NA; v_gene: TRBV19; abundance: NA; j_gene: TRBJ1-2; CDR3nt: TGTGCCAGTAGACAGGGCTATGGCTACACCTTC; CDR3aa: CASRQGYGYTF
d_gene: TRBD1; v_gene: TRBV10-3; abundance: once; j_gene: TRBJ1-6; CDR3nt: TGTGCCATCGGTGCAGGGGGTAATTCACCCCTCCACTTT; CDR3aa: CAIGAGGNSPLHF
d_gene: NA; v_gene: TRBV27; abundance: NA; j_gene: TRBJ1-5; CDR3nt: TGTGCCAGCAGTTTCGGTAAGGATCAGCCCCAGCATTTT; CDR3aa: CASSFGKDQPQHF
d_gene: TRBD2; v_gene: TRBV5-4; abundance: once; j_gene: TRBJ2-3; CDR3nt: TGTGCCAGCAGCTTGAAGGTCTTAGCGGGGGTCCTCACAGATACGCAGTATTTT; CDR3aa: CASSLKVLAGVLTDTQYF
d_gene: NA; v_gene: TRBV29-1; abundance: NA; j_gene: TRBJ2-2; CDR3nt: TGCAGCGTTGTTTCCGGGCGCACCGGGGAGCTGTTTTTT; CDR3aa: CSVVSGRTGELFF
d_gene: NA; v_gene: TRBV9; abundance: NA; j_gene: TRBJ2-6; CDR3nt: TGTGCCAGCAGCGTCTCTGGGGCCAACGTCCTGACTTTC; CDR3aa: CASSVSGANVLTF
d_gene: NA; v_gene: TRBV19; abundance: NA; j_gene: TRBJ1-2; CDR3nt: TGTGCCAGTAGTATAGTGTTAGGAGGACAGATTCCCTACTATGGCTACACCTTC; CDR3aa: CASSIVLGGQIPYYGYTF
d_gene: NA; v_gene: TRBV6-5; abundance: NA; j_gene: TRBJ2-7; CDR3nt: TGTGCCAGCAGTACGTCCTCCTACGAGCAGTACTTC; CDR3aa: CASSTSSYEQYF
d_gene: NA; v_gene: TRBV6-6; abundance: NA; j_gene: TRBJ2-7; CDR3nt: TGTGCCAGCAGTTACTCGGGGGGGGCGGCCGAGCAGTACTTC; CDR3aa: CASSYSGGAAEQYF
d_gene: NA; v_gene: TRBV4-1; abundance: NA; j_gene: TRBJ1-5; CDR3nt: TGCGCCAGCAGCCAAAGGGCGGGTTCGGATCAGCCCCAGCATTTT; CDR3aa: CASSQRAGSDQPQHF
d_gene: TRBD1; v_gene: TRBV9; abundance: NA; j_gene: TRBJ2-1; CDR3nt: TGTGCCAGCAGCGCGCCCCAGGGGGAATCCTACAATGAGCAGTTCTTC; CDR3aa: CASSAPQGESYNEQFF
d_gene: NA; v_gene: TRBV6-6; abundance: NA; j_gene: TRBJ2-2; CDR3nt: TGTGCCAGCGGGCGGGCTCTTAACGGGGAGCTGTTTTTT; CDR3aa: CASGRALNGELFF
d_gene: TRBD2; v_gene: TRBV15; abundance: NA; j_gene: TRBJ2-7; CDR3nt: TGTGCCACCAGCGAGACTAGCGGGATTTACGAGCAGTACTTC; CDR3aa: CATSETSGIYEQYF
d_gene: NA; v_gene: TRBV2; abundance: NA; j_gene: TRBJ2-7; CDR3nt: TGTGCCAGAGGACATTACTACGAGCAGTACTTC; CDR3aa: CARGHYYEQYF
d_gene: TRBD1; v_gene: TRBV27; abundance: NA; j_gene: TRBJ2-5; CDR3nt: TGTGCCAGCAGCACCGAGGGGGCCCAAGAGACCCAGTACTTC; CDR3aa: CASSTEGAQETQYF
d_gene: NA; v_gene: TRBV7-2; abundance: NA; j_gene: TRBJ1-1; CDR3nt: TGTGCCAGCAGCTTATTTCCAGACTTGAACACTGAAGCTTTCTTT; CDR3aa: CASSLFPDLNTEAFF
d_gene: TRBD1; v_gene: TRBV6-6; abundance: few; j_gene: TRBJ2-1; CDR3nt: TGTGCCAGCAGTCCCCGGACAGGGAGCTCCTACAATGAGCAGTTCTTC; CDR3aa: CASSPRTGSSYNEQFF